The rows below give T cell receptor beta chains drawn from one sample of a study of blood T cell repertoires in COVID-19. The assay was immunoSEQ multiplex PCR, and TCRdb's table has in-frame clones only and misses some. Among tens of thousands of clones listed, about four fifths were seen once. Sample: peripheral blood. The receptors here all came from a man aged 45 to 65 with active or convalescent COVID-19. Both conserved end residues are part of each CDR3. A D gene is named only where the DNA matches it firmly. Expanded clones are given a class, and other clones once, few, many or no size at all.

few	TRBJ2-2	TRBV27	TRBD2	TGTGCCAGCAGTAAACTAGCGGGGAACACCGGGGAGCTGTTTTTT	CASSKLAGNTGELFF
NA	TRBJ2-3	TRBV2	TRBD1	TGTGCCAGCAAGAGGGACAGGGAAACAGATACGCAGTATTTT	CASKRDRETDTQYF
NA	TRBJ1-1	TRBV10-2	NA	TGCGCCAGCAGCCAGAACACTGAAGCTTTCTTT	CASSQNTEAFF
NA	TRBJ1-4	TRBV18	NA	TGTGCCAGCTCACCGGGCCTTAATGAAAAACTGTTTTTT	CASSPGLNEKLFF
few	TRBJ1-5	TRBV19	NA	TGTGCCACCGCTGGGGGGGTAGGCAATCAGCCCCAGCATTTT	CATAGGVGNQPQHF
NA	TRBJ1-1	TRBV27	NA	TGTGCCAGCAGTTTATCAGGGGTCGGAATGAACACTGAAGCTTTCTTT	CASSLSGVGMNTEAFF
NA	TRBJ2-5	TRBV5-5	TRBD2	TGTGCCAGCAGCGGACTAGCGGGGGGGCCTGAGACCCAGTACTTC	CASSGLAGGPETQYF
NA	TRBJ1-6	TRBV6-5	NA	TGTGCCAGCAGTTACTCGTCAGGGGCGCATAATTCACCCCTCCACTTT	CASSYSSGAHNSPLHF
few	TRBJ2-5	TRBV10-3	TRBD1	TGTGCCATCAGCGGGACAGGGGGTTTGGAGACCCAGTACTTC	CAISGTGGLETQYF
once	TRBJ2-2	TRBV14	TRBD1	TGTGCCAGCAGCCAGAGACAGGGGGCGAACACCGGGGAGCTGTTTTTT	CASSQRQGANTGELFF
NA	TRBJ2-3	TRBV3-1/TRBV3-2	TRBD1	TGTGCCAGCAGCCAAGGCCCTCGTACAGGGGGTGAAGATACGCAGTATTTT	CASSQGPRTGGEDTQYF
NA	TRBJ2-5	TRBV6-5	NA	TGTGCCAGCAGGCATCCTCAGGGGAGCAAGACCCAGTACTTC	CASRHPQGSKTQYF
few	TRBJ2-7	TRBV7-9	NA	TGTGCCAGCAGCTACCGCCGCGACATCTCCTACGAGCAGTACTTC	CASSYRRDISYEQYF
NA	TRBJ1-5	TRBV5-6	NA	TGTGCCAGCAGCTTGCAGGATTCTAGCAATCAGCCCCAGCATTTT	CASSLQDSSNQPQHF
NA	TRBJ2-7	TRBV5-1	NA	TGCGCCAGCAGCTTGGACGGGTACTACGAGCAGTACTTC	CASSLDGYYEQYF